What follows describes a single T cell receptor (beta chain). The data were obtained in a study of T cell repertoires in aging, cancer and after chemotherapy. Rearranged V-D-J TRB sequences were amplified with a mixed TRB-A/B primer pool. TCRdb fed the multiplex PCR reads into MiXCR, producing one record per CDR3 protein. The data show approximately 11,000 distinct CDR3 sequences, less than 45% seen once. The template was genomic DNA from peripheral blood, not RNA. V lost 3 bases to trimming and J lost 1 base, with 6 bases between them. The CDR3 consists of 12 residues. In germline, CDR1 is SQVTM, CDR2 ANQGSEA.

This chain joins TRBV29-1 and TRBJ1-1, with no clear D. This clonotype was obtained from a human donor in good health. Sequenced: blood. The CDR3 bases are TGCAGCGTTGACGGGAAGAACACTGAAGCTTTCTTT. Translation gives CSVDGKNTEAFF.